These T cell receptor beta chains were read from a single sample in a study of blood T cells in healthy people across ages. TCRdb reprocessed the 5' RACE reads via MiXCR and lists one record per CDR3 protein. This table holds fewer than 2,000,000 distinct CDR3 sequences, about 35% found once. Sequencing used blood. These receptors were collected from a woman aged 30 to 39 in good health. CDR3s include the opening cysteine and the closing phenylalanine or tryptophan. The D gene is left open where the match is weak. Expanded clones get a size class; other rows say once, few or many, or leave the size out.

clone size,D gene,J gene,CDR3 length,V gene,CDR3 protein,CDR3 DNA
-,-,TRBJ2-5,18,TRBV21-1,CASTYSPGRKKLQETQYF,TGTGCCAGCACTTACTCACCGGGACGGAAGAAACTGCAAGAGACCCAGTACTTC
-,TRBD1,TRBJ2-1,14,TRBV9,CASSVYSGGGEQFF,TGTGCCAGCAGCGTATACTCAGGGGGCGGTGAGCAGTTCTTC
-,-,TRBJ1-5,15,TRBV20-1,CSAARPDYSNQPQHF,TGCAGTGCAGCACGGCCAGACTATAGCAATCAGCCCCAGCATTTT
few,TRBD1,TRBJ1-1,14,TRBV3-1,CASSQGQPNTEAFF,TGTGCCAGCAGCCAGGGACAGCCGAACACTGAAGCTTTCTTT
few,-,TRBJ2-7,15,TRBV6-5,CASSYSWYLFYEQYF,TGTGCCAGCAGTTACTCGTGGTATTTGTTCTACGAGCAGTACTTC
few,-,TRBJ2-5,12,TRBV12-5,CASGSRQPQEYF,TGTGCTAGTGGTTCTAGACAGCCGCAGGAGTACTTC
few,-,TRBJ2-7,19,TRBV4-2,CASSQDSLPKNGVNGEQYF,TGTGCCAGCAGCCAAGATTCCCTCCCAAAAAATGGGGTGAATGGCGAGCAGTACTTC
few,-,TRBJ2-5,12,TRBV7-9,CASSPYRETQYF,TGTGCCAGCAGCCCGTATAGGGAGACCCAGTACTTC
-,-,TRBJ2-4,14,TRBV5-1,CASSTDRAKYGQYF,TGCGCCAGCAGTACCGATAGGGCGAAGTACGGGCAGTACTTC
few,-,TRBJ2-5,15,TRBV7-2,CASSLPVVTQETQYF,TGTGCCAGCAGCCTTCCCGTGGTCACCCAAGAGACCCAGTACTTC
-,-,TRBJ2-2,14,TRBV5-1,CASSETRASGELFF,TGCGCCAGCAGCGAGACTAGGGCGTCCGGGGAGCTGTTTTTT
once,-,TRBJ2-1,15,TRBV12-3/TRBV12-4,CAGSLDSILDNEQFF,TGTGCCGGCAGTTTAGATAGTATCCTAGACAATGAGCAGTTCTTC
once,-,TRBJ2-1,17,TRBV5-1,CASSFRPRQDQYNEQFF,TGCGCCAGCAGCTTCAGGCCGAGACAGGATCAGTACAATGAGCAGTTCTTC
-,TRBD1,TRBJ2-1,16,TRBV6-1,CASSVDRGVSYNEQFF,TGTGCCAGCAGTGTGGACAGGGGGGTTTCCTACAATGAGCAGTTCTTC
-,-,TRBJ2-7,15,TRBV18,CASSDDGFNSYEQYF,TGTGCCAGCTCAGACGACGGATTCAACTCCTACGAGCAGTACTTC
-,TRBD2,TRBJ2-1,15,TRBV6-1,CASQLAGGNGNEQFF,TGTGCCAGCCAGTTAGCGGGGGGAAACGGGAATGAGCAGTTCTTC
few,-,TRBJ2-3,15,TRBV5-1,CASSSEGIGTDTQYF,TGCGCCAGCAGCTCGGAGGGAATCGGCACAGATACGCAGTATTTT
few,TRBD1,TRBJ2-7,13,TRBV27,CASSPDRAREQYF,TGTGCCAGCAGCCCCGACAGGGCTCGCGAGCAGTACTTC
many,TRBD1,TRBJ2-7,14,TRBV10-3,CAISHGQVTYEQYF,TGTGCCATCAGTCATGGACAGGTTACCTACGAGCAGTACTTC
-,-,TRBJ2-7,13,TRBV7-9,CASSPMDTYEQYF,TGTGCCAGCAGCCCTATGGACACCTACGAGCAGTACTTC